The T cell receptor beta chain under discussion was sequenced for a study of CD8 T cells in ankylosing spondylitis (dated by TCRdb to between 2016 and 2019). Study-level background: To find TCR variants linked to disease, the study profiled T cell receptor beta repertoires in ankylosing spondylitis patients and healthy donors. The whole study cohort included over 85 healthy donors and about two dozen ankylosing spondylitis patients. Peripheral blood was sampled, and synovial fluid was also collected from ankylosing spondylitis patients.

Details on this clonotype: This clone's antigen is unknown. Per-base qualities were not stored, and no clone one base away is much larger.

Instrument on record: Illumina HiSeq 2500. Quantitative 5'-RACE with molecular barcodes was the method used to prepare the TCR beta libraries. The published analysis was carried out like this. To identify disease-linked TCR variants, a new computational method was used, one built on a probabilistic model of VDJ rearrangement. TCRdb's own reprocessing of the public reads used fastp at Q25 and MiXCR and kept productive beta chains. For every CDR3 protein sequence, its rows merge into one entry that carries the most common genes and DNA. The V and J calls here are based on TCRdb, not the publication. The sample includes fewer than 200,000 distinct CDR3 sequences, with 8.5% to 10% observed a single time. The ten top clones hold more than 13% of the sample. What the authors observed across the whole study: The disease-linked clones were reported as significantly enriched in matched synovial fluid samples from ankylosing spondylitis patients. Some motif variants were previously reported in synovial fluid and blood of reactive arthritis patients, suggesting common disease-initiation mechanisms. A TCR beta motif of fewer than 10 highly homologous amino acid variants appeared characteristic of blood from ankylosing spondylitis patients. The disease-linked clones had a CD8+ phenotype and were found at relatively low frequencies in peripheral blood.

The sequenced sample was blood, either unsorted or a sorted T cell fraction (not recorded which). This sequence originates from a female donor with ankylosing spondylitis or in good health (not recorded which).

The CDR3: CASSHPGLAGGQTYNEQFF. In nucleotide form, the sequence is TGTGCCAGCAGTCACCCGGGACTAGCGGGAGGCCAGACTTACAATGAGCAGTTCTTC. The chain couples TRBV6-2 or TRBV6-3 to TRBJ2-1, and 15 junctional nucleotides match TRBD2. From the cysteine up to the phenylalanine, the CDR3 has a length of 19 residues. Left in the record is the CDR3 DNA by itself, 57 bases read in frame from the first base. Trimming takes 5 bases off V and 4 bases off J; junction bases not matched to a gene: 12. CDR1 MNHEY and CDR2 SVGEGT were looked up in the germline V gene.